This T cell receptor beta chain was identified during a study of regulatory T cells in long-lasting Graves disease (dated by TCRdb to the early 2020s). Concerning the study at large: Antithyroid drugs had been taken for less than 3 months by newly diagnosed Graves' disease patients. A total of around 35 samples underwent TCR sequencing, from about 13 patients with persistent Graves' disease and 20 or so patients with newly diagnosed Graves' disease. Persistent Graves' disease patients were compared with newly diagnosed Graves' disease patients by peripheral blood TCR sequencing and RNA sequencing. The study was conducted in China and was registered as a clinical trial.

The library was obtained by multiplex PCR. Instrument used: Illumina HiSeq 4000. To build TCR beta libraries, CDR3 regions were amplified by Arm-PCR using iRepertoire HTBI primers. PCR products were gel purified before sequencing. The study's processing was this. A total of roughly 58 TRBV and approximately 13 TRBJ segments were identified across samples and were used for gene usage analysis of CDR3 amino acid clonotypes. Filtered high-quality paired reads were merged into contigs using COPE and FqMerger. Contigs were aligned with BLAST to IMGT TRBV, TRBD and TRBJ reference genes, and CDR3 was defined per IMGT. Any clonotype with a frequency above 0.1% was counted as a highly expanded clone. Shannon entropy served as the measure of repertoire diversity, while the Gini coefficient captured V-J evenness. Clonotypes shared by more than one individual were considered public. TCRdb reprocessed the public reads (quality trimming at Q25 with fastp, clone calling with MiXCR) and kept in-frame beta chains. When rows share a CDR3 protein, they turn into one entry using the most common DNA and genes. The authors' filters were not applied to this entry. The sample table records 620,000 or so distinct CDR3 sequences; about 16% of these occur just once. Clones ranked in the top ten supply around 19% of the sample.

This clonotype was picked up many times. The clone's antigen remains unknown. Base quality data are lacking; no much larger clone is found one base away. Study-level results and caveats: The authors acknowledged the small sample size as a limitation that may reduce accuracy. Peripheral blood alone was examined, since thyroid tissue, which constituted the primary lesion, could not be accessed. More public clonotypes were shared among persistent patients (roughly 3,000) than among newly diagnosed patients (966). Sequencing and analysis were limited to the TCR beta chain. Persistent disease showed preferential use of TRBV28, TRBJ1-2 and TRBJ2-5, whereas newly diagnosed disease favored TRBV20-1 and TRBJ2-1. Compared with newly diagnosed patients, patients with persistent Graves' disease had lower TCR Shannon entropy and fewer highly expanded clones, which suggests clonal expansion.

The CDR3 holds 16 amino acids from the cysteine to the phenylalanine. CDR3 DNA only is kept here, 48 bases in frame from base 1. V drops 4 bases and J drops 11 bases, leaving 24 bases in between. The germline V gene gives CDR1 as MDHEN and CDR2 as SYDVKM. The time point label on this specimen signifies: newly diagnosed GD, antithyroid drugs for less than 3 months. RNA was extracted from PBMCs in TRIzol for both TCR sequencing and RNA sequencing. The diagnosis of Graves' disease followed American Thyroid Association guidelines. Recruitment of patients was carried out at an endocrinology department in Xi'an, China. Each patient gave approximately 10 milliliters of peripheral blood, collected in an EDTA anticoagulant tube. PBMCs were isolated by Ficoll Paque Plus density gradient separation without further T cell sorting. An Agilent 2100 Bioanalyzer and agarose gel were used to check RNA quality, and a NanoDrop 2000 was used to measure RNA concentration.

These same data were also listed under a study on T cells in Graves' hyperthyroidism and ophthalmopathy. The second paper further reports: Stable Graves' hyperthyroidism was defined as no progression to ophthalmopathy during 18 months of follow-up. Hyperthyroidism patients were aged 18 to 65 years and newly diagnosed, with disease duration of less than 2 months. Patients with uncontrolled infections, other autoimmune diseases, pregnancy or lactation were excluded. Diagnoses were established on the basis of clinical symptoms, serum thyroxine and TRAb, thyroid ultrasound, and orbital computed tomography. The first round of RT-PCR for the TCR CDR3 was performed with the HTBI primer set and the Qiagen OneStep RT-PCR kit. Most expanded thyroid clonotypes (frequency above 0.001) were also detected in blood, suggesting blood repertoires may reflect thyroid immune responses. In cross-validation, a model built on a 13 V-J signature told ophthalmopathy apart from stable hyperthyroidism with about 90% sensitivity and around 81% specificity, and in testing the same model reached 80%/75%. In validation, the model predicted progression to ophthalmopathy a median of roughly 6.5 months before onset, with roughly 71% sensitivity and nearly 75% specificity. To identify distinguishing TCR V-J signatures, a discovery cohort of roughly 100 patients was used, comprising 43 with Graves' ophthalmopathy and some 60 with stable Graves' hyperthyroidism. Prospective prediction of ophthalmopathy was tested in an independent validation cohort consisting of some 18 hyperthyroidism patients and 17 patients who later progressed to ophthalmopathy. The roughly 100 discovery patients were randomly divided into training and test sets at a 7:3 ratio. The study also compared thyroid tissue and blood T-cell repertoires from a handful of Graves' hyperthyroidism patients. After sampling, hyperthyroidism patients received methimazole starting at 30 mg daily, and ophthalmopathy patients received high-dose intravenous methylprednisolone. Libraries were constructed in a second round of multiplex PCR, after which size selection and purification were carried out. The libraries were sequenced on an Illumina HiSeq2000 using paired-end 100 bp reads. Raw data were processed with SOAPnuke, discarding reads with adapters, uncalled bases, mean Phred below 15, or no exact constant-primer or identifier match. COPE v1.2.5 was used to merge high-quality paired reads, and clonotypes were defined as unique nucleotide sequences. MiTCR v1.1 was used to align the clonotypes against IMGT TRBV, TRBD and TRBJ reference segments. Only V-J combinations with frequency above 0.0001, covering 99% to 99.2% of repertoires, were analysed. The TCS score was defined as F50 (clonal expansion) divided by E x V (chaos), with BLOSUM62-based TCRdist calculated between CDR3 peptides within each V-J. Welch's t-statistics and random forest reduced approximately 520 V-J features to 13, which were used in a naive Bayes classifier (R e1071). Sample size was not statistically predetermined, and investigators were not blinded to group allocation. The paper reports TCR Vbeta CDR3 sequencing of about 140 peripheral blood samples: around 45 ophthalmopathy, fewer than 85 hyperthyroidism and around 17 progressor patients.

Recombination connected TRBV28 to TRBJ1-5; the D segment could be TRBD1, given 6 matching bases. Here the sequenced sample was peripheral blood mononuclear cells (PBMCs), taken at new diagnosis, from a patient treated with antithyroid drugs. The receptor was isolated from a woman aged 30 to 39 with Graves disease. Donor details come from another sample of the same person, matched by shared clones. The CDR3 protein is CASSSEGGDLDRAQHF. In nucleotide form, the sequence is TGTGCCAGCAGTTCGGAAGGGGGGGACCTCGATCGGGCCCAGCATTTT.